The sequence of this TCR beta chain was determined in a study of T cell responses to AZD1222 COVID-19 vaccine. Whole-study results and caveats: None of the repertoires were sampled until the peak T cell response had passed. Among those given AZD1222, only five or six were seropositive at baseline.

The CDR3 covers 15 residues. Germline V gene sequence: CDR1 SGHRS, CDR2 YFSETQ. Trimming shortened V by 6 bases and J by 0 bases, and 13 bases separated the two germline ends. Clones were read by immunoSEQ multiplex PCR, and TCRdb kept only the in-frame ones, dropping some. Of around 190,000 clones listed, around 88% were seen once; the top ten hold about 9.9%. Second-dose timings of about 4 or about 12 weeks were pooled. Comments on this clone: Its antigen is not identified.

This specimen was peripheral blood, taken 28 days after the second AZD1222 dose. This chain joins TRBV5-1 and TRBJ1-3; D not resolved. This TCR derives from an adult who received the AZD1222 COVID-19 vaccine. The CDR3 loop is CASTPSLSSGNTIYF. The CDR3 bases are TGCGCCAGCACCCCCAGCTTGAGCTCTGGAAACACCATATATTTT.